This T cell receptor (beta chain) was profiled in a study of shared clonotypes between healthy human individuals. About the research overall: Donor composition was a couple of women and a few men, aged 18 to 49.

The study ran the assay at deep level. Some clones are missing from TCRdb's copy, which holds only in-frame ones; the method was immunoSEQ multiplex PCR. The repertoire holds some 2,000,000 clones, with less than 95% as singletons. Concerning this clone itself: Its antigen is still unknown.

Only CD45RO-negative cells positively selected for CCR7 counted as naive CD8 cells, so terminally differentiated effector memory CD45RA+ cells were excluded. The study, taken as a whole, reports: Relative to their counterparts shared across all four donors, non-shared clonotypes exhibited diminished generation probabilities. Among donors, sharing of clonotypes was expected to be affected by sequencing depth.

The sample consisted of naive CD8+ T cells sorted from blood. This clonotype was sampled from a man aged 18 to 30 in good health.

The CDR3 here is CASSETSGSSYNEQFF. As DNA, the CDR3 is TGCGCCAGCAGTGAAACTAGCGGCAGCTCCTACAATGAGCAGTTCTTC. V is TRBV10-2 and J is TRBJ2-1, with 8 bases matching TRBD2. The CDR3 contains 16 residues. V shed 3 bases, J shed 0 bases, and the junction held 4 bases outside the gene matches. Germline V gene lookup returns CDR1 WSHSY and CDR2 SAAADI.